The 19 T cell receptor beta chains below come from one sample, sequenced in a study of Graves' ophthalmopathy and Graves' hyperthyroidism. For repertoire sequencing, the TCR beta CDR3 regions were amplified from RNA transcripts. Amplification began with first-round RT-PCR using HTBI primers, then second-round multiplex PCR was performed. MiXCR, run by TCRdb on the multiplex PCR reads, gives a single entry per CDR3 protein. The sample shows around 51,000 distinct CDR3 sequences, over 45% of them seen only once. Input material: peripheral blood. The receptors were sampled from an adult man with Graves' ophthalmopathy.

This clonotype has at least ten counts. The chain couples TRBV3-1 to TRBJ2-2, with D maybe TRBD1 (5 bases). With 5 bases removed from V and 6 bases from J, the gap between germline ends came to 16 bases. The CDR3 sequence is 15 residues long. CDR1 and CDR2 from the germline V gene are LGHDT and YNNKEL (reference sequence). The DNA of the CDR3 is TGTGCCAGCAGCTCGGAAGTATCCAGGGCCGGGGAGCTGTTTTTT. Translating gives CASSSEVSRAGELFF. The full variable domain, in which reference TRBV3-1 and TRBJ2-2 provide the parts outside the CDR3, is DTAVSQTPKYLVTQMGNDKSIKCEQNLGHDTMYWYKQDSKKFLKIMFSYNNKELIINETVPNRFSPKSPDKAHLNLHINSLELGDSAVYFCASSSEVSRAGELFFGEGSRLTVL.

This clonotype was found many times. This chain joins TRBV20-1 and TRBJ2-3; D is tentatively TRBD1 or TRBD2 (7 bases each). Deletions cut 6 bases from V and 0 bases from J, with 10 bases between. This CDR3 is built from 13 residues. Germline V gene sequence: CDR1 DFQATT, CDR2 SNEGSKA (reference sequence). The CDR3 protein is CSAQGGSTDTQYF. The CDR3 nucleotides read TGCAGTGCCCAGGGGGGGAGCACAGATACGCAGTATTTT.

The rearrangement uses TRBV20-1 and TRBJ2-7, with 15 bases aligning to TRBD2. This CDR3 has 16 residues. Germline values: CDR1 DFQATT, CDR2 SNEGSKA (reference sequence). Trimming removed 5 bases from V and 3 bases from J; junction bases left unmatched: 8. CDR3 sequence: CSAAGLAGGPIYEQYF. The CDR3 nucleotides are TGCAGTGCTGCGGGACTAGCGGGAGGTCCCATCTACGAGCAGTACTTC.

With respect to this clonotype: Because it lacks the conserved phenylalanine or tryptophan at the end, this CDR3 is likely a read error. The DNA is omitted, as the CDR3 cannot be located on it reliably, and the CDR3 follows TCRdb's listing. This sequence joins TRBV19 and TRBJ2-2; whether TRBD1, the table's D call, matches the DNA was not checked. From its first to its last residue, the CDR3 has 15 amino acids. Germline V gene sequence: CDR1 LNHDA, CDR2 SQIVND (reference sequence). The chain's CDR3 is CASSPLGMNTGEPFL.

This clonotype was seen ten or more times. The V gene is TRBV6-1, the J gene TRBJ1-6; D is possibly TRBD1 (5 bases). Germline CDR1 is MNHNS and CDR2 is SASEGT. The V gene lost 6 bases and the J gene lost 5 bases, with 17 bases spanning the gap. The CDR3 consists of 16 residues. CDR3 nucleotides: TGTGCCAGCAGCGATGACAGTCTCAATAATAATTCACCCCTCCACTTT. The encoded protein is CASSDDSLNNNSPLHF.

This clonotype was seen at least ten times. The gene calls are TRBV7-2 and TRBJ1-1; possibly TRBD1 for D (5 bases). V gave up 5 bases and J gave up 1 base, with 11 bases separating them. CDR3 size: 14 residues. Germline CDR1 is SGHTA and CDR2 is FQGNSA. This CDR3 reads CASSLMRGNTEAFF. Here the CDR3 DNA reads TGTGCCAGCAGCCTTATGAGGGGGAACACTGAAGCTTTCTTT.

This clonotype has more than one count but fewer than ten. The V call is TRBV5-1, the J call TRBJ1-1, with D tentatively TRBD1 (5 bases). This CDR3 is 14 amino acids long. The germline gives CDR1 SGHRS, CDR2 YFSETQ. V was cut by 4 bases and J by 6 bases, with 16 bases left in between. The CDR3: CASSPRRGSAEAFF. The CDR3 region has the DNA TGCGCCAGCAGCCCAAGGAGGGGATCGGCTGAAGCTTTCTTT.

The chain combines TRBV29-1 with TRBJ2-3; 10 nucleotides line up with TRBD1. The CDR3 totals 13 residues. With 3 bases clipped from V and 6 bases from J, the junction kept 3 bases outside the gene matches. Germline values: CDR1 SQVTM, CDR2 ANQGSEA. The CDR3 DNA reads TGCAGCGTTGACGGGACAGGGGTCGATACGCAGTATTTT. Translation gives CSVDGTGVDTQYF.

This clonotype was counted at least ten times. The rearrangement links TRBV4-2 to TRBJ2-2, with TRBD2 matching 7 bases. The V and J ends lost 3 bases and 1 base, in that order; junction bases with no gene match: 11. The CDR3 extends over 18 amino acids. CDR1 is LGHNA and CDR2 is YNFKEQ in the germline V gene. CDR3 DNA: TGTGCCAGCAGCCAGACTAAGACTAGCTTTCAGAACACCGGGGAGCTGTTTTTT. The encoded protein is CASSQTKTSFQNTGELFF.

The chain carries TRBV15 and TRBJ2-7, with 7 bases that match TRBD1. CDR3 size: 15 residues. The germline gives CDR1 LNHNV, CDR2 YYDKDF (reference sequence). Trimming took 1 base from V and 0 from J; bases not matched to a gene: 3. The CDR3 loop reads CATSRATGISYEQYF. The CDR3 DNA is TGTGCCACCAGCAGAGCGACAGGGATCTCCTACGAGCAGTACTTC.

The chain joins TRBV28 to TRBJ1-3; TRBD1 aligns across 9 bases. V shed 7 bases and J 2 bases; nucleotides not matched to a gene: 6. CDR1 is MDHEN, CDR2 SYDVKM, per germline. The CDR3 sequence is 15 residues long. The CDR3 DNA is TGTGCCAGCAAAAAATACAGGGGGCCTGGAAACACCATATATTTT. Residues: CASKKYRGPGNTIYF. The variable domain in full, completed from reference TRBV28 and TRBJ1-3, reads DVKVTQSSRYLVKRTGEKVFLECVQDMDHENMFWYRQDPGLGLRLIYFSYDVKMKEKGDIPEGYSVSREKKERFSLILESASTNQTSMYLCASKKYRGPGNTIYFGEGSWLTVV.

This clonotype was detected only a few times. One junction end does not reproduce the germline sequence, and a read error may be involved. The CDR3 nucleotides read TGTGCCAGCAGCTTAGTTGGCAATGAGCAGCTCTTC. The encoded protein is CASSLVGNEQLF. This chain uses TRBV11-2 with TRBJ2-1; D is undetermined. There are 12 residues in the CDR3. Germline loops: CDR1 SGHAT, CDR2 FQNNGV.

On this clonotype: One end of the junction is discordant with germline, which a read error may explain. J is TRBJ1-1 and V is TRBV28; 10 positions agree with TRBD1. Germline V gives CDR1 MDHEN, CDR2 SYDVKM. The CDR3 contains 13 residues. The CDR3 sequence: CVTSAGTGAEAFF. CDR3 nucleotide sequence: TGTGTCACCTCGGCCGGGACAGGGGCTGAAGCGTTCTTT.

J is TRBJ2-6 and V is TRBV2; D ambiguous. The germline gives CDR1 SNHLY, CDR2 FYNNEI. The CDR3 has 15 amino acids. Trimming left V 7 bases short and J 0 bases short, with 10 bases between. CDR3: CASTKTDSGANVLTF. CDR3 nucleotides: TGTGCCAGCACTAAGACGGACTCTGGGGCCAACGTCCTGACTTTC.

This clonotype was seen many times. V gene TRBV4-1 combines with J gene TRBJ1-2, with 7 nucleotides matching TRBD1. The length of the CDR3 is 16 residues. J was trimmed by 4 bases and V by 6 bases; bases with no gene match: 14. The germline V gene has CDR1 MGHRA and CDR2 YSYEKL. The CDR3 protein is CASSSKQGLGTYGYTF. As DNA, the CDR3 is TGCGCCAGCAGTTCAAAACAGGGGCTGGGGACCTATGGCTACACCTTC.

This clonotype was seen a handful of times. V is TRBV2 and J is TRBJ1-6, with 9 nucleotides matching TRBD1. CDR3 length: 14 residues. Germline V lookup: CDR1 SNHLY, CDR2 FYNNEI. The trim removed 6 bases at V and 10 bases at J, leaving 7 bases unmatched. CDR3 sequence reads: CASRPGQGRSPLHF. The CDR3 coding sequence is TGTGCCAGCAGGCCGGGACAGGGAAGATCACCCCTCCACTTT.

This CDR3 reads CASSPSGTHTDTQYF. The CDR3 coding sequence is TGTGCCAGCAGTCCTAGCGGGACTCACACAGATACGCAGTATTTT. The V gene is TRBV6-5, the J gene TRBJ2-3, with 9 bases lining up with TRBD2. The CDR3 contains 15 residues. The V gene's germline CDR1 is MNHEY and CDR2 SVGAGI. V was pared by 5 bases and J by 2 bases, with 5 bases of the junction left unmatched.

This clonotype was counted ten times or more. The rearrangement uses TRBV5-4 and TRBJ2-1, with TRBD2 matching over 7 bases. V lost 0 bases and J lost 1; bases outside the gene matches: 4. The CDR3 covers 16 residues. From germline, CDR1 is SGHNT and CDR2 YYREEE (reference sequence). This CDR3 is CASSLDGGGSYNEQFF. The CDR3 DNA is TGTGCCAGCAGCTTGGATGGCGGGGGTTCCTACAATGAGCAGTTCTTC. Full variable domain (rest looked up from reference TRBV5-4 and TRBJ2-1): ETGVTQSPTHLIKTRGQQVTLRCSSQSGHNTVSWYQQALGQGPQFIFQYYREEENGRGNFPPRFSGLQFPNYSSELNVNALELDDSALYLCASSLDGGGSYNEQFFGPGTRLTVL.

In its sample, this clonotype was seen many times. This chain links TRBV5-8 with TRBJ2-1; tentative D call: TRBD2 (5 bases). CDR1 SGHTS and CDR2 YDEGEE come from the germline V gene. The V end lost 3 bases, the J end lost 3 bases, and 10 bases lay between the germline ends. This CDR3 comprises 14 residues. This CDR3 reads CASSSAASYNEQFF. The CDR3, as DNA: TGTGCCAGCAGCTCAGCGGCCAGCTACAATGAGCAGTTCTTC.